This TCR beta chain originates from a study of cytomegalovirus exposure and HLA in healthy donors. Both 60 Vbeta primers and 13 Jbeta primers went into the PCR. Data came from immunoSEQ multiplex PCR; TCRdb stores just in-frame clones and leaves some out. The data contain some 160,000 clones, less than 80% of them singletons. Germline V CDR1 and CDR2: SGHRS, YFSETQ. The V end was cut by 3 bases, the J end by 6 bases, with 9 bases between. The CDR3 has 13 residues. Study-level points and caveats: A later analysis found TCR association rates differed by HLA locus, highest for DRB1 and lowest for HLA-C. Cytomegalovirus-associated TCR beta chains were listed, numbering under 200.

Comment on this clone: The antigen is unknown.

The rearrangement uses TRBV5-1 and TRBJ2-2, with unresolved D. Input material: PBMCs. This TCR was sampled from a woman aged 40 to 50 in good health and CMV-seronegative. The CDR3 nucleotides are TGCGCCAGCAGCTCGTCGGGTTCCGGGGAGCTGTTTTTT. Its protein is CASSSSGSGELFF.